These 31 T cell receptor beta chains were sequenced from one sample in a study of beta chain bispecific antibodies for T cell cancers. Whole-study findings and limits: Normal T cells contributed less of the targeted TRBV signal than the leukemia cells did.

Which antigens these TCRs recognize remains unknown. From the 5' RACE reads, TCRdb called clonotypes with MiXCR, one entry per CDR3 protein. The sample consists of tens of thousands of distinct CDR3 sequences, approximately 2.5% of them appearing once. Expansion lasted 3 days, with either anti-CD3 antibody OKT3 or CD3/CD28 beads. Material: healthy donor T cells cultured with leukemia cells. Receptor source: a human donor in good health. Some clones in this sample may be carry-over from other donors' samples.

Many counts were recorded for this clonotype. The chain carries TRBV7-9 and TRBJ1-1; weak D call: TRBD1 (5 bases). This CDR3 contains 15 residues. The V gene's germline CDR1 is SEHNR and CDR2 FQNEAQ (reference sequence). Trimming removed 1 base from V and 3 bases from J, with 12 bases in between. CDR3 DNA sequence: TGTGCCAGCAGCTTAGGGCAGGGCAAGGACACTGAAGCTTTCTTT. Translation gives CASSLGQGKDTEAFF.

This clonotype has a count of ten or more. The genes are TRBV5-1 and TRBJ2-1; 8 nucleotides align to TRBD2. Trimming took 0 bases from V and 8 from J; bases not matched to a gene: 7. Germline V lookup: CDR1 SGHRS, CDR2 YFSETQ. This CDR3 region has 15 residues. Here the CDR3 reads CASSLDPGGLDEQFF. Written as DNA, the CDR3 is TGCGCCAGCAGCTTGGATCCGGGGGGGCTCGATGAGCAGTTCTTC.

This clonotype was found many times. This chain links TRBV7-8 with TRBJ2-5, with D unclear. CDR1 SGHVS and CDR2 FQNEAQ come from the germline V gene. The V end lost 2 bases, the J end lost 2 bases, and 12 bases lay between the germline ends. The CDR3 loop spans 15 amino acids. The CDR3 region has the DNA TGTGCCAGCAGCTTAAATGGCGTAAAACAAGAGACCCAGTACTTC. It specifies CASSLNGVKQETQYF.

This clonotype was detected ten times or more. The rearrangement links TRBV7-9 to TRBJ2-5; 8 positions agree with TRBD2. J gave up 2 bases and V 6 bases, and 5 bases lay outside the gene matches. Germline V gene lookup returns CDR1 SEHNR and CDR2 FQNEAQ (reference sequence). This CDR3 is 14 amino acids long. CDR3: CASRPPSGQETQYF. In DNA, the CDR3 is TGTGCCAGCAGACCCCCTAGCGGGCAAGAGACCCAGTACTTC.

There are many counts of this clonotype. This chain connects TRBV7-9 to TRBJ2-7; tentatively, D is TRBD1 or TRBD2 (5 bases each). CDR1 and CDR2 from the germline V gene are SEHNR and FQNEAQ (reference sequence). Trimming took 7 bases from V and 3 from J, leaving 13 bases between them. The CDR3 consists of 13 residues. CDR3 loop: CASTWSGSYEQYF. CDR3 bases: TGTGCCAGCACCTGGTCAGGGAGCTACGAGCAGTACTTC.

This clonotype was counted many times. This chain connects TRBV10-3 to TRBJ2-1; 11 nucleotides match TRBD2. The CDR3 consists of 15 residues. Germline CDR1 ENHRY, CDR2 SYGVKD. With 7 bases clipped from V and 4 bases from J, the junction kept 6 bases outside the gene matches. CDR3 protein: CAITKLAGEYNEQFF. The CDR3 DNA follows: TGTGCCATCACCAAACTAGCGGGGGAGTACAATGAGCAGTTCTTC.

This clonotype was recorded at least ten times. The chain links TRBV29-1 to TRBJ1-1; D is perhaps TRBD1 (5 bases). V was pared by 6 bases and J by 4 bases, with 15 bases between. Per germline, CDR1 SQVTM and CDR2 ANQGSEA. The CDR3 loop spans 13 amino acids. CDR3 loop: CSVSDSTSTEAFF. The CDR3 DNA follows: TGCAGCGTCAGTGACAGTACGAGCACTGAAGCTTTCTTT.

Ten or more counts support this clonotype. The V and J genes are TRBV7-9 and TRBJ2-5; no definite D call. Per the germline V gene, CDR1 is SEHNR and CDR2 is FQNEAQ (reference sequence). Trimming left V 0 bases short and J 2 bases short, with 10 bases between. The CDR3 runs to 15 residues. In DNA, the CDR3 is TGTGCCAGCAGCTTAGCTTTAGGGCTTCAAGAGACCCAGTACTTC. Translating it yields CASSLALGLQETQYF.

The chain has TRBV2 and TRBJ1-2; TRBD1 might be the D (5 bases). Germline loops: CDR1 SNHLY, CDR2 FYNNEI. This CDR3 has 13 residues. The V and J ends lost 3 bases and 2 bases respectively, with 7 bases between them. The CDR3 bases are TGTGCCAGCAGTGAGGACAACAACTATGGCTACACCTTC. Protein sequence: CASSEDNNYGYTF.

This clonotype was seen repeatedly, ten times or more. In DNA form, the CDR3 reads TGTGCCAGCAGTCCCAACACAGGGGCCATCGAGCAGTACTTC. Translation gives CASSPNTGAIEQYF. V is TRBV27 and J is TRBJ2-7; 7 bases match TRBD1. The germline V gene encodes CDR1 MNHEY and CDR2 SMNVEV (reference sequence). The CDR3 extends over 14 amino acids. The V segment lost 5 bases and the J segment 6 bases; nucleotides outside the gene matches: 10.

This clonotype was counted ten times or more. This rearrangement joins TRBV5-1 to TRBJ2-1, with TRBD2 as a possible D gene (5 bases). Germline CDR1 is SGHRS and CDR2 is YFSETQ. The CDR3 totals 16 residues. Trimming pared 0 bases from V and 0 bases from J, leaving 10 bases between. The CDR3 nucleotides are TGCGCCAGCAGCTTGGGCGGGCCCCCCTCCTACAATGAGCAGTTCTTC. Protein: CASSLGGPPSYNEQFF.

This clonotype has a count of ten or more. The chain couples TRBV6-5 to TRBJ1-1; D is unresolved. CDR3 length equals 12 residues. V dropped 2 bases and J dropped 4 bases, with 5 bases sitting between them. Germline assignment: CDR1 MNHEY and CDR2 SVGAGI. CDR3 DNA sequence: TGTGCCAGCAGTTACGGACTCACTGAAGCTTTCTTT. As protein: CASSYGLTEAFF.

The V and J genes are TRBV2 and TRBJ1-5, with D hard to call. The length of the CDR3 is 14 residues. Germline CDR1 reads SNHLY; CDR2 reads FYNNEI. V was cut by 4 bases and J by 5 bases, with 12 bases left in between. The CDR3 loop reads CASSAVAGHQPQHF. The CDR3 DNA follows: TGTGCCAGCAGTGCGGTGGCAGGACATCAGCCCCAGCATTTT. The whole variable domain, remainder taken from reference TRBV2 and TRBJ1-5, is EPEVTQTPSHQVTQMGQEVILRCVPISNHLYFYWYRQILGQKVEFLVSFYNNEISEKSEIFDDQFSVERPDGSNFTLKIRSTKLEDSAMYFCASSAVAGHQPQHFGDGTRLSIL.

This clonotype was seen at least ten times. This chain joins TRBV5-1 and TRBJ1-3, with 8 nucleotides matching TRBD1. Germline-derived CDR1 and CDR2 are SGHRS and YFSETQ. This CDR3 is 14 amino acids long. The ends lost 4 bases at V and 5 bases at J; junction bases unmatched: 5. Here the CDR3 reads CASSQQGGRNTIYF. The CDR3 DNA follows: TGCGCCAGCAGCCAACAGGGGGGAAGAAACACCATATATTTT.

There are many counts of this clonotype. The chain combines TRBV27 with TRBJ2-5; D could derive from TRBD1 or TRBD2 (5 bases each). Per germline, CDR1 MNHEY and CDR2 SMNVEV (reference sequence). Trimming pared 4 bases from V and 0 bases from J, leaving 15 bases between. This CDR3 is 16 amino acids long. DNA of the CDR3: TGTGCCAGCAGTTGGGGGAACACCAAGTACCAAGAGACCCAGTACTTC. Protein product: CASSWGNTKYQETQYF.

This clonotype is labeled as medium-sized (0.01 to 0.1%). The CDR3 nucleotides read TGCGCCAGCAGCTCCGGGACATACACCAACACTGAAGCTTTCTTT. This encodes CASSSGTYTNTEAFF. The chain joins TRBV5-1 to TRBJ1-1; D might be TRBD1 (6 bases). CDR3 length: 15 amino acids. Germline CDR1 is SGHRS and CDR2 is YFSETQ. V lost 3 bases, J lost 2 bases, and 14 bases lay in between.

This clonotype has ten or more counts. The CDR3 spells CASSQEGAYF. In nucleotides, the CDR3 is TGTGCCAGCAGCCAAGAAGGAGCGTACTTC. The chain carries TRBV14 and TRBJ2-4; no firm D call. Germline CDR1 is SGHDN and CDR2 is FVKESK. The CDR3 is 10 residues long. V was shortened by 0 bases and J by 15 bases, with 6 bases between the two germline ends.

This chain uses TRBV2 with TRBJ1-3; D unresolved. Trimming shortened V by 4 bases and J by 1 base, and 8 bases separated the two germline ends. CDR3 size: 14 residues. The germline gives CDR1 SNHLY, CDR2 FYNNEI. The CDR3 loop is CASSGRESGNTIYF. CDR3 nucleotide sequence: TGTGCCAGCAGTGGACGTGAGTCTGGAAACACCATATATTTT.

In its sample, this clonotype was seen many times. V is TRBV4-1 and J is TRBJ2-1, with 10 bases that match TRBD2. The trim removed 1 base at V and 4 bases at J, leaving 22 bases unmatched. CDR1 and CDR2 (germline): MGHRA, YSYEKL. CDR3 length equals 22 residues. The CDR3 here is CASSQVGMAGEKGAGGYNEQFF. CDR3 nucleotide sequence: TGCGCCAGCAGCCAAGTGGGGATGGCAGGGGAAAAGGGAGCGGGGGGGTACAATGAGCAGTTCTTC.

This clonotype showed up many times. The rearrangement joins TRBV5-6 to TRBJ1-4; no clear D. The V gene's germline CDR1 is SGHDT and CDR2 YYEEEE. The CDR3 runs 15 residues. V dropped 0 bases and J dropped 7 bases, with 13 bases sitting between them. The CDR3 reads CASSLGYGVGEKLFF. The CDR3, as DNA: TGTGCCAGCAGCTTGGGTTACGGGGTCGGTGAAAAACTGTTTTTT.

The rearrangement links TRBV19 to TRBJ1-5; TRBD1 aligns across 9 bases. Per germline, CDR1 LNHDA and CDR2 SQIVND (reference sequence). The CDR3 covers 14 residues. Trimming at V came to 8 bases and at J to 9 bases, leaving 11 bases not matched to a gene. Here the CDR3 reads CASGPGTGMMPQHF. In DNA, the CDR3 is TGTGCCAGTGGTCCCGGGACAGGGATGATGCCCCAGCATTTT.

The rearrangement links TRBV30 to TRBJ1-2, with D hard to call. Germline V CDR1 and CDR2: GTSNPN, SVGIG (reference sequence). The CDR3 contains 12 residues. Trimming removed 3 bases from V and 3 bases from J, with 8 bases in between. CDR3 in amino acids: CAWRAADYGYTF. The CDR3 DNA is TGTGCCTGGAGGGCCGCGGACTATGGCTACACCTTC.

This clonotype occurred many times. The V call is TRBV21-1, the J call TRBJ2-6; TRBD1, the table's D call, lacks a check against the DNA. TRBV21-1 is a documented pseudogene. This CDR3 is built from 18 residues. CDR3 in DNA: TGTGCCAGCAGCAAAGGGGGACAACTATGCTCTGGGGCCAACGTCCTGACTTTC. Amino acid sequence: CASSKGGQLCSGANVLTF.

At least ten counts were recorded for this clonotype. The CDR3 reads CASSYFRRGEPQHF. For the CDR3, the DNA is TGTGCCAGCAGTTACTTTCGTCGGGGGGAGCCCCAGCATTTT. The chain links TRBV6-5 to TRBJ1-5; perhaps TRBD1 as D (5 bases). V was pared by 1 base and J by 8 bases, with 12 bases between. The CDR3 totals 14 residues. Germline-derived CDR1 and CDR2 are MNHEY and SVGAGI.

In its sample, this clonotype was seen many times. The rearrangement uses TRBV5-1 and TRBJ1-1; no firm D call. Trimming removed 2 bases from V and 8 bases from J, with 7 bases in between. The CDR3 consists of 11 residues. The V gene's germline CDR1 is SGHRS and CDR2 YFSETQ. DNA for the CDR3: TGCGCCAGCAGCTTCGGAGCAGAAGCTTTCTTT. Amino acids: CASSFGAEAFF.

This clonotype was seen many times. The chain carries TRBV27 and TRBJ2-3; either TRBD1 or TRBD2 may supply D (6 bases each). Per germline, CDR1 MNHEY and CDR2 SMNVEV (reference sequence). V lost 0 bases and J lost 0, with 19 bases in between. The length of the CDR3 is 19 residues. In nucleotides, the CDR3 is TGTGCCAGCAGTTTATCGATAACAGAGGGGGGCCCTAGCACAGATACGCAGTATTTT. Encoded protein: CASSLSITEGGPSTDTQYF.

This clonotype has a count of ten or more. The chain is built from TRBV11-2 and TRBJ1-3; D is unclear. Deletions cut 0 bases from V and 0 bases from J, with 6 bases between. The CDR3 is made up of 15 amino acids. CDR1 and CDR2 from the germline V gene are SGHAT and FQNNGV. The CDR3 protein is CASSLDGVSGNTIYF. CDR3 DNA: TGTGCCAGCAGCTTAGATGGTGTCTCTGGAAACACCATATATTTT.

This clonotype was observed at least ten times. The V and J genes are TRBV12-3 or TRBV12-4 and TRBJ2-1; 7 nucleotides agree with TRBD2. The CDR3 has 18 amino acids. Losses at the gene ends were 2 bases for V and 6 bases for J; bases not matched to a gene: 16. Written as DNA, the CDR3 is TGTGCCAGCAGTTTAAATTATGGGGAGCGGGGCTTTCGCAATGAGCAGTTCTTC. Its protein product is CASSLNYGERGFRNEQFF.

This clonotype showed up many times. The junction and the germline gene differ at one end; a read error may be behind it. V gene TRBV30 combines with J gene TRBJ1-1; D uncertain. CDR1 GTSNPN and CDR2 SVGIG come from the germline V gene (reference sequence). This CDR3 comprises 13 residues. CDR3 sequence: CAWSVSVNSEAFF. CDR3 DNA: TGTGCCTGGAGTGTATCCGTGAACTCTGAAGCTTTCTTT.

There are many counts of this clonotype. This rearrangement joins TRBV12-3 or TRBV12-4 to TRBJ2-7, with D maybe TRBD2 (6 bases). The CDR3 runs 12 residues. Trimming took 3 bases from V and 4 from J, leaving 7 bases between them. The CDR3 DNA reads as TGTGCCAGCAGTTTCGGGGGTTACGAGCAGTACTTC. Its protein is CASSFGGYEQYF.

This clonotype was seen ten or more times. The chain carries TRBV12-3 or TRBV12-4 and TRBJ1-6; tentative D call: TRBD1 (5 bases). V lost 2 bases, J lost 10 bases, and 12 bases lay in between. The CDR3 spans 14 residues. The CDR3 sequence: CASSLKGSGSPLHF. CDR3 sequence (DNA): TGTGCCAGCAGTTTAAAGGGGTCAGGGTCACCCCTCCACTTT.